This is a list of T cell receptor beta chains from one sample in a study of chemoradiotherapy in HPV16-positive cancers. Here immunoSEQ multiplex PCR was the method, and the copy in TCRdb shows in-frame clones only, minus some. The data show roughly 29,000 clones, over 80% seen once. Sample: blood, taken from a patient who underwent chemoradiotherapy. These receptors originate from a human donor with HPV-associated anogenital cancer. CDR3s include the opening cysteine and the closing phenylalanine or tryptophan. The order of the fields is J gene, V gene, clone size, CDR3 protein. Clone size appears in some rows only: once, few, many, or a class for an expanded clone.

J gene: TRBJ2-3; V gene: TRBV5-1; clone size: few; CDR3 protein: CASSLEGQGTDTQYF
J gene: TRBJ2-5; V gene: TRBV28; clone size: once; CDR3 protein: CASSQFGRETQYF
J gene: TRBJ1-6; V gene: TRBV30; clone size: -; CDR3 protein: CAWRPDNSPLHF
J gene: TRBJ2-2; V gene: TRBV7-2; clone size: -; CDR3 protein: CASSNSGTGLSGELFF
J gene: TRBJ1-6; V gene: TRBV7-9; clone size: -; CDR3 protein: CASSLTDASPLHF
J gene: TRBJ1-1; V gene: TRBV9; clone size: few; CDR3 protein: CASSVGGENTEAFF
J gene: TRBJ2-7; V gene: TRBV28; clone size: -; CDR3 protein: CASSGTGRFRYEQYF
J gene: TRBJ1-2; V gene: TRBV5-1; clone size: -; CDR3 protein: CASSRTQGENGYTF
J gene: TRBJ2-7; V gene: TRBV27; clone size: -; CDR3 protein: CASSPPEFAGLFYEQYF
J gene: TRBJ2-7; V gene: TRBV27; clone size: -; CDR3 protein: CASSFGEGSYEQYF
J gene: TRBJ2-1; V gene: TRBV19; clone size: -; CDR3 protein: CASSIGVDIAGGTWYNEQFF
J gene: TRBJ2-7; V gene: TRBV5-1; clone size: -; CDR3 protein: CASSSGQLLAGGYEQYF
J gene: TRBJ2-6; V gene: TRBV9; clone size: -; CDR3 protein: CASSAHPGDSGANVLTF
J gene: TRBJ1-2; V gene: TRBV15; clone size: -; CDR3 protein: CATSRGQSYGYTF
J gene: TRBJ2-7; V gene: TRBV7-9; clone size: -; CDR3 protein: CASSFGQGGGYEQYF
J gene: TRBJ2-7; V gene: TRBV7-2; clone size: -; CDR3 protein: CASSRGGQAYEQYF
J gene: TRBJ2-1; V gene: TRBV7-2; clone size: -; CDR3 protein: CASSLWQGATSYNEQFF
J gene: TRBJ2-1; V gene: TRBV29-1; clone size: -; CDR3 protein: CSVEPGGPYNEQFF